Listed here are 26 T cell receptor beta chains from one sample, sequenced in a study of T cells in Graves' hyperthyroidism and ophthalmopathy. Amplification yielded TCR beta CDR3 regions, with RNA transcripts as the source. A set of HTBI primers served as the primers for a first-round RT-PCR of the TCR CDR3. TCRdb passed the multiplex PCR reads through MiXCR, listing each CDR3 protein once. The table has fewer than 850,000 distinct CDR3 sequences, 17% seen once. Sequencing was done on a sample of blood. The origin of the receptors is a man aged 45 to 65 with Graves' hyperthyroidism.

This clonotype has a count of ten or more. The chain's CDR3 is CASRRPGPPSPLHF. As DNA, the CDR3 is TGCGCCAGCAGGAGACCGGGCCCACCTTCACCCCTCCACTTT. The chain has TRBV10-2 and TRBJ1-6; D unclear. Trimming stripped 6 bases from V and 9 bases from J, with 15 bases between. CDR3 length: 14 residues. Per the germline V gene, CDR1 is WSHSY and CDR2 is SAAADI.

This clonotype was picked up many times. The rearrangement uses TRBV6-6 and TRBJ1-2; no clear D gene. Per germline, CDR1 MNHNY and CDR2 SVGAGI (reference sequence). The CDR3 spans 13 residues. Deletions cut 2 bases from V and 3 bases from J, with 7 bases between. This CDR3 is CASSYGSYYGYTF. CDR3 DNA: TGTGCCAGCAGTTACGGGAGCTACTATGGCTACACCTTC.

This clonotype was detected only a few times. V and J are TRBV6-1 and TRBJ2-7, with TRBD2 matching over 7 bases. The CDR3 length is 16 residues. Germline loops: CDR1 MNHNS, CDR2 SASEGT. Losses at the gene ends were 2 bases for V and 1 base for J; bases not matched to a gene: 8. CDR3 sequence: CASSEKLASLSYEQYF. CDR3 coding DNA: TGTGCCAGCAGTGAAAAACTAGCGAGCCTTTCCTACGAGCAGTACTTC.

V usage is TRBV7-9 and J usage is TRBJ1-4; no clear D gene. Germline V gene sequence: CDR1 SEHNR, CDR2 FQNEAQ (reference sequence). This CDR3 has 12 residues. The germline V and J ends were trimmed by 5 bases and 4 bases, with 5 bases remaining between them. The CDR3 nucleotides are TGTGCCAGCAGCGTTAGTAATGAAAAACTGTTTTTT. It codes for CASSVSNEKLFF.

This clonotype has a count of ten or more. The rearrangement uses TRBV28 and TRBJ1-1; D gene unclear. The CDR3 runs to 11 residues. V lost 5 bases and J 10 bases, leaving 11 bases between the germline ends. CDR1 MDHEN and CDR2 SYDVKM come from the germline V gene. CDR3 nucleotides: TGTGCCAGCAGTAGGGCCCCCCGAGCTTTCTTT. Encoded protein: CASSRAPRAFF.

This clonotype was observed a single time. A much larger clone differs by one base, so this may be a read error. This chain joins TRBV28 and TRBJ2-7; 9 nucleotides match TRBD1. In germline, CDR1 is MDHEN, CDR2 SYDVKM. CDR3 length: 14 amino acids. The CDR3 DNA is TGTGCCAGCAGGGGACAGGGTAACTCCTACGGGCAGTACTTC. It translates to CASRGQGNSYGQYF.

In its sample, this clonotype was seen a few times. The chain recombines TRBV27 with TRBJ1-2; a possible D gene is TRBD1 (5 bases). The CDR3 has 13 amino acids. V lost 3 bases to trimming and J lost 6 bases, with 11 bases between them. The germline V gene has CDR1 MNHEY and CDR2 SMNVEV (reference sequence). The CDR3 sequence: CASSFRQGDGYTF. The CDR3 nucleotides are TGTGCCAGCAGTTTTAGGCAGGGAGATGGCTACACCTTC.

This clonotype showed up just a few times. CDR3 protein: CSASPGGRVSEQFF. CDR3 DNA: TGCAGTGCTAGTCCGGGAGGGCGAGTTAGTGAGCAGTTCTTC. The V and J genes are TRBV20-1 and TRBJ2-1; 8 bases fit TRBD2. Germline lookup yields CDR1 DFQATT and CDR2 SNEGSKA (reference sequence). V trimming: 3 bases; J trimming: 9 bases; junction bases outside the gene matches: 10. The CDR3 totals 14 residues.

This clonotype was recorded many times. This chain joins TRBV6-2 or TRBV6-3 and TRBJ2-7; 12 positions match TRBD2. CDR3 length: 15 amino acids. Unmatched junction bases numbered 3, after V lost 0 bases and J lost 6 bases. Germline values: CDR1 MNHEY, CDR2 SVGEGT. The CDR3 region is CASSYSTSGSVEQYF. The CDR3 nucleotides are TGTGCCAGCAGTTACTCGACTAGCGGGAGTGTCGAGCAGTACTTC.

This clonotype has only a few counts. This chain connects TRBV2 to TRBJ1-4; D unclear. This CDR3 comprises 15 residues. Trimming shortened V by 1 base and J by 8 bases, and 14 bases separated the two germline ends. Germline V gene data show CDR1 as SNHLY and CDR2 as FYNNEI. The CDR3 DNA reads TGTGCCAGCAGTGAAGACCTTAGTGAGGCCGAAAAACTGTTTTTT. Translating gives CASSEDLSEAEKLFF. Using reference TRBV2 and TRBJ1-4 for the parts outside the CDR3, the full variable domain is EPEVTQTPSHQVTQMGQEVILRCVPISNHLYFYWYRQILGQKVEFLVSFYNNEISEKSEIFDDQFSVERPDGSNFTLKIRSTKLEDSAMYFCASSEDLSEAEKLFFGSGTQLSVL.

This clonotype was observed at least ten times. This chain joins TRBV7-9 and TRBJ1-2; D may be TRBD1 (6 bases). The CDR3 is made up of 16 amino acids. CDR1 and CDR2 from the germline V gene are SEHNR and FQNEAQ (reference sequence). V lost 5 bases and J lost 4, with 20 bases in between. The CDR3 loop reads CASSQTQDSPTYGYTF. The CDR3 DNA reads as TGTGCCAGCAGCCAAACCCAGGACAGCCCAACCTATGGCTACACCTTC.

This clonotype was counted ten times or more. This chain connects TRBV12-3 or TRBV12-4 to TRBJ2-5; TRBD2 agrees at 10 bases. The V segment lost 5 bases and the J segment 2 bases; nucleotides outside the gene matches: 11. This CDR3 comprises 17 residues. CDR3 residues: CASSLRTSGDLQETQYF. CDR3 nucleotides: TGTGCCAGCAGTCTCCGGACTAGCGGAGACTTACAAGAGACCCAGTACTTC.

J is TRBJ1-1 and V is TRBV19, with D possibly TRBD1 on 5 matching bases. Germline-derived CDR1 and CDR2 are LNHDA and SQIVND (reference sequence). The CDR3 length is 13 residues. V lost 10 bases and J 1 base, leaving 13 bases between the germline ends. Here the CDR3 reads CATQLRENTEAFF. The CDR3 DNA reads TGTGCCACCCAGCTCAGGGAGAACACTGAAGCTTTCTTT.

The chain joins TRBV4-3 to TRBJ1-1, with 8 bases identical to TRBD1. V was pared by 4 bases and J by 1 base, with 5 bases of the junction left unmatched. CDR1 is LGHNA and CDR2 is YSLEER in the germline V gene. The CDR3 totals 15 residues. This CDR3 is CASSPETGANTEAFF. CDR3 sequence (DNA): TGCGCCAGCAGCCCTGAGACAGGGGCGAACACTGAAGCTTTCTTT.

The chain employs TRBV18 and TRBJ2-3, with 11 bases fitting TRBD2. Losses at the gene ends were 2 bases for V and 4 bases for J; bases not matched to a gene: 20. The germline gives CDR1 KGHSH, CDR2 LQKENI. The CDR3 loop spans 21 amino acids. DNA of the CDR3: TGTGCCAGCTCACCAACCATATTACCGGGACTAGCGGTACTTTTGGCAGATACGCAGTATTTT. Its protein product is CASSPTILPGLAVLLADTQYF.

This clonotype came up many times. The chain joins TRBV2 to TRBJ2-7, with 9 bases that match TRBD1. Germline CDR1 reads SNHLY; CDR2 reads FYNNEI. Trimming took 8 bases from V and 4 from J; bases not matched to a gene: 12. CDR3 length equals 15 residues. In nucleotides, the CDR3 is TGTGCCAGCTATCGGACAGGGGCCGCGATATACGAGCAGTACTTC. Protein: CASYRTGAAIYEQYF.

This clonotype was picked up many times. This rearrangement joins TRBV12-3 or TRBV12-4 to TRBJ1-5; D call uncertain. The CDR3 covers 13 residues. Trimming stripped 6 bases from V and 0 bases from J, with 6 bases between. CDR3 in amino acids: CASRDNSNQPQHF. The CDR3 DNA is TGTGCCAGCAGAGATAATAGCAATCAGCCCCAGCATTTT.

The J gene is TRBJ2-1, the V gene TRBV24-1; 9 positions agree with TRBD2. Germline V gives CDR1 KGHDR, CDR2 SFDVKD. Trimming at V came to 7 bases and at J to 15 bases, leaving 12 bases not matched to a gene. CDR3 size: 13 residues. The CDR3, as DNA: TGTGCCACCAGCCTAGTAGCGGGAGATCGGTTGTTCTTC. Residues: CATSLVAGDRLFF.

Many counts were recorded for this clonotype. J is TRBJ2-2 and V is TRBV19, with 11 bases lining up with TRBD2. Unmatched junction bases numbered 10, after V lost 7 bases and J lost 6 bases. This CDR3 is built from 16 residues. Germline CDR1 LNHDA, CDR2 SQIVND (reference sequence). The CDR3 here is CASTGRLAGLAGELFF. For the CDR3, the DNA is TGTGCCAGTACAGGTAGACTAGCGGGACTGGCCGGGGAGCTGTTTTTT. The whole variable domain, filled in from reference TRBV19 and TRBJ2-2, reads DGGITQSPKYLFRKEGQNVTLSCEQNLNHDAMYWYRQDPGQGLRLIYYSQIVNDFQKGDIAEGYSVSREKKESFPLTVTSAQKNPTAFYLCASTGRLAGLAGELFFGEGSRLTVL.

The J gene is TRBJ2-3, the V gene TRBV10-3, with TRBD2 matching over 9 bases. The germline gives CDR1 ENHRY, CDR2 SYGVKD. The CDR3 spans 16 residues. The V and J ends lost 2 bases and 2 bases, in that order; junction bases with no gene match: 5. The CDR3 DNA sequence: TGTGCCATCAGTGAGGACGGCGGGAGGGCCACAGATACGCAGTATTTT. This sequence encodes CAISEDGGRATDTQYF.

This clonotype has a count of ten or more. V usage is TRBV28 and J usage is TRBJ1-1; D is possibly TRBD1 (6 bases). The germline CDR1 and CDR2 sequences are MDHEN and SYDVKM. The CDR3 loop spans 13 amino acids. V was trimmed by 6 bases and J by 3 bases, leaving 11 bases between them. The CDR3 coding sequence is TGTGCCAGCAGATTTCAGGGGTACACTGAAGCTTTCTTT. This translates into CASRFQGYTEAFF. Full variable domain (missing parts from reference TRBV28 and TRBJ1-1): DVKVTQSSRYLVKRTGEKVFLECVQDMDHENMFWYRQDPGLGLRLIYFSYDVKMKEKGDIPEGYSVSREKKERFSLILESASTNQTSMYLCASRFQGYTEAFFGQGTRLTVV.

The V call is TRBV29-1, the J call TRBJ2-2; D remains ambiguous. Trimming left V 3 bases short and J 2 bases short, with 7 bases between. The germline gives CDR1 SQVTM, CDR2 ANQGSEA. This CDR3 region has 13 residues. CDR3 amino acids: CSVDFGNTGELFF. CDR3 nucleotide sequence: TGCAGCGTTGATTTCGGTAACACCGGGGAGCTGTTTTTT.

This clonotype was recorded many times. The chain employs TRBV6-2 or TRBV6-3 and TRBJ2-5, with no clear D. Germline V gene sequence: CDR1 MNHEY, CDR2 SVGEGT. The CDR3 runs 13 residues. Trimming removed 2 bases at V and 2 bases at J, with 6 bases between. DNA of the CDR3: TGTGCCAGCAGTTACGGCGGACAAGAGACCCAGTACTTC. Protein: CASSYGGQETQYF.

At least ten counts were recorded for this clonotype. This sequence joins TRBV3-1 and TRBJ2-5; D possibly corresponds to TRBD2 (5 bases). The CDR3 totals 16 residues. V shed 4 bases and J shed 5 bases, with 20 bases lying between them. Germline V gives CDR1 LGHDT, CDR2 YNNKEL (reference sequence). CDR3 sequence: CASSPMGAPRLETQYF. The CDR3 DNA reads TGTGCCAGCAGCCCTATGGGAGCACCGAGGCTGGAGACCCAGTACTTC.

The CDR3 DNA follows: TGTGCCAGCAGCTCTGTGACCGATAACTATGGCTACACCTTC. This sequence encodes CASSSVTDNYGYTF. The chain uses TRBV7-9 and TRBJ1-2; D is unclear. CDR3 length equals 14 residues. Trimming stripped 4 bases from V and 1 base from J, with 10 bases between. Germline assignment: CDR1 SEHNR and CDR2 FQNEAQ (reference sequence).

V gene TRBV18 combines with J gene TRBJ2-2; possible D gene TRBD1, 5 bases. The CDR3 loop spans 13 amino acids. CDR1 is KGHSH and CDR2 is LQKENI in the germline V gene. V lost 4 bases, J lost 3 bases, and 6 bases lay in between. The CDR3 DNA is TGTGCCAGCTCACGACAGTACACCGGGGAGCTGTTTTTT. The encoded protein is CASSRQYTGELFF.